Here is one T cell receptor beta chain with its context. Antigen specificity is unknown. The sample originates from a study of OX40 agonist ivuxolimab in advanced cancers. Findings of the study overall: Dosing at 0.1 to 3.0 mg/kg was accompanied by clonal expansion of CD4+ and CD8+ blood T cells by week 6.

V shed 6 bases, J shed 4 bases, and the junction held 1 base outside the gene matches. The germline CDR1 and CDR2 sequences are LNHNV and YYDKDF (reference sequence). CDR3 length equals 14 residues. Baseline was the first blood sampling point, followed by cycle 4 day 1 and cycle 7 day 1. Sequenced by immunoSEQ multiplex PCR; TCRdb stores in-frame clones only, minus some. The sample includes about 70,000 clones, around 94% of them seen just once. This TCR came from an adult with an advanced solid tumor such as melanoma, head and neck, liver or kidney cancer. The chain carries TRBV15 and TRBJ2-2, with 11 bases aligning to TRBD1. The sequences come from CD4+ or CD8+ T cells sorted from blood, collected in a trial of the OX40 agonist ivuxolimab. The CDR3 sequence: CATRGTGGTGELFF. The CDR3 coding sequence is TGTGCCACCAGGGGGACAGGGGGCACCGGGGAGCTGTTTTTT.